Sequencing of this TCR beta chain was carried out in a study of shared clonotypes between healthy human individuals. It was CD45RO-negative cells, positively selected for CCR7, that made up naive CD8 cells, with terminally differentiated effector memory CD45RA+ cells excluded. This CDR3 has 16 amino acids. Germline CDR1 SGDLS, CDR2 YYNGEE. Trimming left V 3 bases short and J 2 bases short, with 17 bases between. The repertoire was sequenced with immunoSEQ multiplex PCR; TCRdb's copy has only in-frame clones and lacks some. Among millions of clones listed, about 92% were seen once. The rearrangement joins TRBV9 to TRBJ1-2; D unresolved. The material sequenced was naive CD8+ T cells from PBMCs. This TCR was recovered from a man aged 18-30 years in good health. Some clones in this sample may be carry-over from other donors' samples. CDR3 bases: TGTGCCAGCAGCGCCCGACCGGCACCCGGAAACTATGGCTACACCTTC. Amino acid sequence: CASSARPAPGNYGYTF.